This T cell receptor beta chain is from a study of CD8 T cells in ankylosing spondylitis. On this clonotype: Its target is not known. One base away lies a much larger clone, so this may be a sequencing read error.

TCRdb ran MiXCR on the 5' RACE reads and lists one entry per CDR3 protein. The sample has around 230,000 distinct CDR3 sequences, around 8% seen once; the top ten hold more than 4%. Study outcomes and limitations: One TCR beta motif, made up of eight highly homologous variants, appeared characteristic of ankylosing spondylitis blood. Clones linked with disease were CD8+ and fairly uncommon in the peripheral blood. In ankylosing spondylitis patients, matched synovial fluid reportedly showed significant enrichment of disease-linked clones.

The specimen sequenced was blood, either unsorted or a sorted T cell fraction (not recorded which). The source of this sequence is a female donor with ankylosing spondylitis or in good health (not recorded which).

CDR3 sequence: CSATSGLALEGTQYF. The DNA of the CDR3 is TGCAGTGCCACCTCCGGTCTGGCGCTGGAAGGGACCCAGTACTTC. The chain has TRBV20-1 and TRBJ2-5, with D hard to call. CDR1 and CDR2 from the germline V gene are DFQATT and SNEGSKA (reference sequence). V lost 6 bases and J 7 bases, leaving 24 bases between the germline ends. The CDR3 contains 15 residues.